The entry below gives a single T cell receptor (beta chain) sequence along with its context. Generated by immunoSEQ multiplex PCR, the TCRdb table keeps only in-frame clones and is missing some. The table lists 90,000 to 110,000 clones, over 85% of them singletons. This sample was included in a study of PD-1 blockade in classical Hodgkin lymphoma. The CDR3 has 15 residues. Germline V gene data show CDR1 as SNHLY and CDR2 as FYNNEI. V was pared by 2 bases and J by 0 bases, with 8 bases between. Time point in this sample: cycle 4 day 1 (C4D1), after 6 weeks of nivolumab. Relapses following autologous stem cell transplantation were seen in all patients, with brentuximab vedotin exposure varying.

The chain links TRBV2 to TRBJ1-3; possibly TRBD1 for D (5 bases). The clonotype was recovered from a human donor with classical Hodgkin lymphoma. The specimen comprised peripheral blood mononuclear cells (PBMCs), sampled before the fourth cycle of nivolumab. The CDR3 nucleotides read TGTGCCAGCAGTGAACAGGGAGTCTCTGGAAACACCATATATTTT. It is translated as CASSEQGVSGNTIYF. Full variable domain (outside the CDR3, taken from reference TRBV2 and TRBJ1-3): EPEVTQTPSHQVTQMGQEVILRCVPISNHLYFYWYRQILGQKVEFLVSFYNNEISEKSEIFDDQFSVERPDGSNFTLKIRSTKLEDSAMYFCASSEQGVSGNTIYFGEGSWLTVV.